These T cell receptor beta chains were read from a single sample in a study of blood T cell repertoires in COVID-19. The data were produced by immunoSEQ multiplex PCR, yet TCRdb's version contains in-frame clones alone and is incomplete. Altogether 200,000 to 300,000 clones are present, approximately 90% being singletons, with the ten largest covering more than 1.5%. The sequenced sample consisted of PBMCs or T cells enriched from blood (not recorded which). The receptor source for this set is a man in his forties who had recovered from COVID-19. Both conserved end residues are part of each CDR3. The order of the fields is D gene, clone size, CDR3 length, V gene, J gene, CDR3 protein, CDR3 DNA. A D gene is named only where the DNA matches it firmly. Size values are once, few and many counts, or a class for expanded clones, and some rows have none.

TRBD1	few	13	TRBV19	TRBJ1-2	CASTPDRIDGYTF	TGTGCCAGTACCCCGGACAGGATAGATGGCTACACCTTC
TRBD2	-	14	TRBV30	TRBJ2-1	CAWSLAGGGNEQFF	TGTGCCTGGAGTCTAGCGGGGGGGGGAAATGAGCAGTTCTTC
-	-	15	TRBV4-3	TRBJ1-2	CASSQDRQGFYGYTF	TGCGCCAGCAGCCAAGATCGGCAGGGTTTCTATGGCTACACCTTC
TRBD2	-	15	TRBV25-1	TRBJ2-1	CASSEGGRGYNEQFF	TGTGCCAGCAGTGAAGGAGGGCGGGGGTACAATGAGCAGTTCTTC
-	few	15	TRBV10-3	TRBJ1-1	CAISETRQENTEAFF	TGTGCCATCAGTGAGACTCGACAGGAGAACACTGAAGCTTTCTTT
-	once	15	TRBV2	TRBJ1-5	CASSEPWQGNQPQHF	TGTGCCAGCAGTGAACCTTGGCAGGGCAATCAGCCCCAGCATTTT
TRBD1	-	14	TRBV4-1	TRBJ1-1	CASSQDRGPSEAFF	TGCGCCAGCAGCCAAGACAGGGGGCCCTCTGAAGCTTTCTTT
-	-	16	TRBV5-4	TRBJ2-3	CASSPEGGRVSDTQYF	TGTGCCAGCAGCCCTGAGGGGGGGCGCGTGTCAGATACGCAGTATTTT
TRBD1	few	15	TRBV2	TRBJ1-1	CASSVGQAVLLGAFF	TGTGCCAGCAGTGTTGGACAGGCCGTCCTCCTTGGAGCTTTCTTT
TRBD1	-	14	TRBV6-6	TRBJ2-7	CASSYATGVVEQYF	TGTGCCAGCAGTTACGCGACAGGGGTAGTCGAGCAGTACTTC
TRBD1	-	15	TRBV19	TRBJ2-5	CASSISQGAWETQYF	TGTGCCAGTAGTATTTCCCAGGGGGCCTGGGAGACCCAGTACTTC
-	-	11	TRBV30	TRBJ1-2	CAWSVVGGYTF	TGTGCCTGGAGTGTAGTCGGTGGCTACACCTTC
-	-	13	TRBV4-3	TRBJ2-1	CASSQEGANEQFF	TGCGCCAGCAGCCAAGAGGGGGCGAATGAGCAGTTCTTC
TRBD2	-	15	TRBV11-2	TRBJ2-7	CASSARTSGFYEQYF	TGTGCCAGCAGCGCCCGGACTAGCGGGTTCTACGAGCAGTACTTC
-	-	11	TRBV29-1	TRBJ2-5	CSVEAYPGKYF	TGCAGCGTTGAGGCTTACCCCGGGAAGTACTTC
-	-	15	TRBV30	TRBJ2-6	CAWSDRNSGANVLTF	TGTGCCTGGAGCGACAGAAACTCTGGGGCCAACGTCCTGACTTTC
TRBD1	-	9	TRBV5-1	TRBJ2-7	CASSLGQGF	TGCGCCAGCAGCTTGGGACAGGGGTTC
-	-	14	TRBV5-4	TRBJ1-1	CASSLLGVNTEAFF	TGTGCCAGCAGCTTGCTAGGGGTGAACACTGAAGCTTTCTTT
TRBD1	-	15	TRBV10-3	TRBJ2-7	CAISGGQDSSYEQYF	TGTGCCATCAGTGGAGGACAGGATAGCTCCTACGAGCAGTACTTC
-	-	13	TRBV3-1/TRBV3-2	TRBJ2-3	CASSQRLEDTQYF	TGTGCCAGCAGCCAAAGACTAGAAGATACGCAGTATTTT
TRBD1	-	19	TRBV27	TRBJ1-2	CASSHTRRDRVSEYYGYTF	TGTGCCAGCAGTCATACCCGCCGGGACAGGGTTTCAGAGTACTATGGCTACACCTTC
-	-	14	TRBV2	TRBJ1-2	CASRPDSSNYGYTF	TGTGCCAGCAGACCTGACTCCTCTAACTATGGCTACACCTTC
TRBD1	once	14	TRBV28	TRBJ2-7	CASSLIGQAREQYF	TGTGCCAGCAGTTTAATTGGACAGGCGAGAGAGCAGTACTTC
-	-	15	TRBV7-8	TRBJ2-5	CASSLAPPYKETQYF	TGTGCCAGCAGCTTGGCTCCGCCGTACAAAGAGACCCAGTACTTC
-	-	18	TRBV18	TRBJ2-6	CASSRQSQANSGANVLTF	TGTGCCAGCTCACGACAGTCCCAGGCGAACTCTGGGGCCAACGTCCTGACTTTC
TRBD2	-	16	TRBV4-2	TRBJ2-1	CASSQDLGGGNNEQFF	TGTGCCAGCAGCCAAGATTTGGGCGGGGGAAACAATGAGCAGTTCTTC
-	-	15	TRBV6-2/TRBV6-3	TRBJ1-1	CASSPMVGGNTEAFF	TGTGCCAGCAGTCCAATGGTCGGGGGGAACACTGAAGCTTTCTTT
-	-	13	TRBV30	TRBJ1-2	CAWKAGTNYGYTF	TGTGCCTGGAAAGCAGGTACGAACTATGGCTACACCTTC
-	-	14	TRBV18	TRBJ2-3	CASSPRGDTDTQYF	TGTGCCAGCTCACCACGAGGAGACACAGATACGCAGTATTTT
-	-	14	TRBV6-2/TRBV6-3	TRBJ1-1	CASSTGPILAEAFF	TGTGCCAGCAGTACAGGGCCCATCTTGGCTGAAGCTTTCTTT
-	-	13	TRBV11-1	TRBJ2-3	CASKTSRTDTQYF	TGTGCCAGCAAAACTTCCCGCACAGATACGCAGTATTTT
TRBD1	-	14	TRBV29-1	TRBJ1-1	CSVEWLTGGTEAFF	TGCAGCGTTGAGTGGTTAACAGGGGGCACTGAAGCTTTCTTT
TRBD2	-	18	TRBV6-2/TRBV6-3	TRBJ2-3	CASSYSELAGGLTDTQYF	TGTGCCAGCAGTTACTCCGAACTAGCGGGGGGGCTCACAGATACGCAGTATTTT
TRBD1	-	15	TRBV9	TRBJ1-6	CASSVRTGANSPLHF	TGTGCCAGCAGCGTAAGGACAGGGGCTAATTCACCCCTCCACTTT
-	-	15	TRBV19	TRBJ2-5	CASSIDRGGLETQYF	TGTGCCAGTAGTATAGATAGGGGGGGGCTAGAGACCCAGTACTTC
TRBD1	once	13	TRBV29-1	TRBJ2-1	CSVHMTGYNEQFF	TGCAGCGTTCATATGACAGGGTACAATGAGCAGTTCTTC
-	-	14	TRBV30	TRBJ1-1	CAWSVPGGNTEAFF	TGTGCCTGGAGTGTACCCGGAGGGAACACTGAAGCTTTCTTT
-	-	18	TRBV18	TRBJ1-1	CASSNLRGPFLEGTEAFF	TGTGCCAGCTCTAACTTGAGGGGACCTTTTTTGGAGGGCACTGAAGCTTTCTTT
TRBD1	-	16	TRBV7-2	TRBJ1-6	CASSDSGTVYNSPLHF	TGTGCCAGCAGTGATTCTGGGACAGTCTATAATTCACCCCTCCACTTT
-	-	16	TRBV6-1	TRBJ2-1	CASSEAGALSYNEQFF	TGTGCCAGCAGTGAAGCGGGAGCCCTCTCCTACAATGAGCAGTTCTTC
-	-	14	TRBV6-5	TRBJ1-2	CASSYLDRTYGYTF	TGTGCCAGCAGTTACTTGGACAGAACTTATGGCTACACCTTC
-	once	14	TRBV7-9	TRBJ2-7	CASSFTGSSYEQYF	TGTGCCAGCAGCTTCACGGGGTCCTCCTACGAGCAGTACTTC
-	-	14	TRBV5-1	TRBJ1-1	CASSLDGGRREAFF	TGCGCCAGCAGCTTGGATGGGGGGCGGCGGGAGGCTTTCTTT
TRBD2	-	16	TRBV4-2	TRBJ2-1	CASSQEPGGSYNEQFF	TGTGCCAGCAGCCAAGAACCGGGAGGGTCCTACAATGAGCAGTTCTTC
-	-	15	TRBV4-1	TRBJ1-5	CASSQDHTSNQPQHF	TGCGCCAGCAGCCAAGATCACACTAGCAATCAGCCCCAGCATTTT
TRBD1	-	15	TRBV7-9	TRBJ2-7	CASSLQGQGNYEQYF	TGTGCCAGCAGCTTACAAGGACAGGGGAACTACGAGCAGTACTTC
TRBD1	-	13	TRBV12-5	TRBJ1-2	CASGGGQNYGYTF	TGTGCTAGTGGCGGGGGACAGAATTATGGCTACACCTTC